This T cell receptor beta chain was captured in a study of human T cells and chemical hapten exposure. Sample time point: patch test 3, about 24 weeks after DPC sensitization. Treatment reported: therapeutic diphenylcyclopropenone sensitization with weekly scalp DPC. Each CDR3 protein gets one entry after TCRdb re-called the RACE reads with MiXCR. The table records about 82,000 distinct CDR3 sequences, less than 14% of them present only once. Germline CDR1 GTSNPN, CDR2 SVGIG (reference sequence). The CDR3 contains 14 residues. V shed 4 bases, J shed 0 bases, and the junction held 3 bases outside the gene matches. This clonotype was counted only a few times.

The sample was whole blood, taken in connection with sensitization to the hapten diphenylcyclopropenone (DPC). This receptor was obtained from a woman aged 45-65 years with alopecia areata. Some clones in this sample may be carry-over from other donors' samples. The chain carries TRBV30 and TRBJ2-3, with TRBD2 matching 8 bases. The CDR3 reads CAWTSSGSTDTQYF. The CDR3 DNA reads as TGTGCCTGGACCTCTAGCGGGAGCACAGATACGCAGTATTTT.